This T cell receptor beta chain originates from a study of identical twins. Regarding the study as a whole: Out-of-frame TCR alpha sharing in monozygotic twins exceeded recombination model predictions. Twin pairs' shared out-of-frame alpha sequences were enriched in low generation probability.

Healthy Caucasians, and only they, were the donors. A single record per CDR3 protein comes from TCRdb applying MiXCR to the 5' RACE reads. The data hold around 530,000 distinct CDR3 sequences, with 13% to 15% observed a single time. This clonotype was recorded a few times. Antigen specificity is unknown. The same data also went into a second study, on yellow fever vaccine responses in identical twins. That work states: Among the twins, the vaccine T cell response reportedly seemed partly convergent and partly personalized.

The TCR was taken from a woman aged 18-30 years in good health. Sample: CD4+ T cells sorted from blood.

CDR3 residues: CASSLPGLKYEQYF. The CDR3 DNA sequence: TGCGCCAGCAGCTTACCGGGACTCAAATACGAGCAGTACTTC. The chain employs TRBV5-1 and TRBJ2-7, with a tentative D call TRBD2 (6 bases). CDR1 is SGHRS, CDR2 YFSETQ, per germline. Trimming removed 2 bases at V and 4 bases at J, with 13 bases between. This CDR3 region has 14 residues.